The 13 T cell receptor beta chains listed next were all sequenced from one sample in a study of tumor-infiltrating lymphocytes in primary liver carcinoma. The tissue used was unsorted bulk material of roughly 17-34 mg. RNA and DNA were co-extracted from it with the AllPrep DNA/RNA mini kit. A primer matching the constant region was used to make TCR beta cDNA from approximately 500 ng of total RNA. It was through three nested multiplex PCR rounds of slightly modified ARM-PCR that TCR beta libraries arose. Running roughly 10 cycles apiece, the first two PCR rounds relied on TRBV1-TRBV30 forward primers together with a C-beta reverse primer. TCRdb re-called the multiplex PCR reads through MiXCR, storing one row per CDR3 protein. The sample shows 75,000 to 80,000 distinct CDR3 sequences, 65% to 75% of them seen only once. The material sequenced was tumor-adjacent normal liver tissue. The receptors shown here come from a man aged 40-49 years with primary liver carcinoma and hepatitis B virus infection.

The genes are TRBV2 and TRBJ1-1; D may be TRBD1 (5 bases). V was shortened by 5 bases and J by 1 base, with 8 bases between the two germline ends. The CDR3 extends over 13 amino acids. Per the germline V gene, CDR1 is SNHLY and CDR2 is FYNNEI. CDR3 DNA sequence: TGTGCCAGCAGTAATACAGGGAACACTGAAGCTTTCTTT. As protein: CASSNTGNTEAFF.

The table lists this clonotype with a count of one. The chain employs TRBV6-2 or TRBV6-3 and TRBJ2-6, with a possible D match to TRBD2 (6 bases). With 11 bases removed from V and 0 bases from J, the gap between germline ends came to 26 bases. Germline values: CDR1 MNHEY, CDR2 SVGEGT. CDR3 length equals 19 residues. CDR3 sequence: CAGTPGEATGVSGANVLTF. The CDR3 nucleotides read TGTGCCGGCACCCCCGGGGAGGCTACAGGCGTCTCTGGGGCCAACGTCCTGACTTTC.

This clonotype showed up just once. At one end the junction does not follow the germline gene, possibly because of a read error. The chain uses TRBV11-2 and TRBJ2-3, with TRBD2 as a possible D gene (5 bases). The CDR3 covers 14 residues. Per the germline V gene, CDR1 is SGHAT and CDR2 is FQNNGV. The CDR3 DNA reads as TGTGCCAGCTGGGTGAAGGGTGAGGGAGATACGCTGTATTTT. Amino acids: CASWVKGEGDTLYF. Variable domain in full (rest from reference TRBV11-2 and TRBJ2-3): EAGVAQSPRYKIIEKRQSVAFWCNPISGHATLYWYQQILGQGPKLLIQFQNNGVVDDSQLPKDRFSAERLKGVDSTLKIQPAKLEDSAVYLCASWVKGEGDTLYFGPGTRLTVL.

Comments on this clonotype: Given the absence of the conserved phenylalanine or tryptophan at the CDR3 end, a read error is likely. The DNA is omitted, as the CDR3 cannot be located on it reliably, and the CDR3 follows TCRdb's listing. The V call is TRBV11-2, the J call TRBJ2-7; the DNA was not compared with TRBD1, the D call given in the table. Germline loops: CDR1 SGHAT, CDR2 FQNNGV. The CDR3 region is 16 residues in length, termini included. CDR3 protein: CASSLDRRQGAYEQYL.

This clonotype was seen many times. The V call is TRBV6-2 or TRBV6-3, the J call TRBJ2-1, with a possible D match to TRBD1 (5 bases). The CDR3 covers 13 residues. CDR1 is MNHEY and CDR2 is SVGEGT in the germline V gene. V lost 2 bases and J 7 bases, leaving 9 bases between the germline ends. CDR3 nucleotides: TGTGCCAGCAGTTACGGGGCCGGGAATGAGCAGTTCTTC. It codes for CASSYGAGNEQFF.

As to this clonotype: The conserved closing phenylalanine or tryptophan is absent in this CDR3, likely reflecting a read error. The CDR3 is CASSEIGWQALDGALFL. The CDR3 bases are TGTGCCAGCAGTGAAATCGGATGGCAGGCCCTCGACGGGGCGCTGTTTTTA. V gene TRBV6-1 combines with J gene TRBJ2-2, with D perhaps being TRBD1 or TRBD2 (5 bases each). Germline V gene sequence: CDR1 MNHNS, CDR2 SASEGT. The CDR3 length is 17 residues.

For this clonotype: The junction departs from the called germline gene at one end, perhaps through a read error. The J gene is TRBJ1-5, the V gene TRBV4-1; D gene ambiguous. This CDR3 has 16 amino acids. Germline lookup yields CDR1 MGHRA and CDR2 YSYEKL. The CDR3 nucleotides are TGCGTCAGCAGCCAAGAAGCAGGAAACGGCAATCAGCCCCAGCATTTT. It is translated as CVSSQEAGNGNQPQHF.

For this clonotype: One base away lies a much larger clone, so this may be a sequencing read error. The CDR3 does not end in the conserved phenylalanine or tryptophan, so this is likely a read error. No DNA is shown, since the ends of the CDR3 on it are uncertain; the CDR3 is the one TCRdb lists. CDR3 sequence reads: CASRIPGPRMGFV. The chain uses TRBV6-1 and TRBJ1-1; whether TRBD1, the table's D call, matches the DNA was not checked. Germline assignment: CDR1 MNHNS and CDR2 SASEGT. The CDR3 sequence runs 13 residues, both termini included.

A remark on this clonotype: The junction departs from the called germline gene at one end, perhaps through a read error. V usage is TRBV4-2 and J usage is TRBJ2-7, with D possibly matching TRBD2 (5 bases). The germline V gene has CDR1 LGHNA and CDR2 YNFKEQ. This CDR3 region has 16 residues. The CDR3 loop is CASNQAASWVSYKQYF. The CDR3 bases are TGTGCCAGCAACCAAGCGGCTAGCTGGGTTTCCTACAAGCAGTACTTC.

Details on this clonotype: One end of the junction fails to match germline, which may point to a read error. The chain uses TRBV6-6 and TRBJ1-1, with 8 nucleotides matching TRBD1. The CDR3 has 13 amino acids. CDR1 is MNHNY and CDR2 is SVGAGI in the germline V gene (reference sequence). The CDR3 is CASSTGGTTGALF. DNA for the CDR3: TGTGCCAGCAGCACAGGGGGGACTACTGGAGCTTTGTTT.

This clonotype has a handful of counts. At one end the junction does not follow the germline gene, possibly because of a read error. The V gene is TRBV4-2, the J gene TRBJ2-7; TRBD2 agrees at 9 bases. CDR3 size: 16 residues. Germline V gene lookup returns CDR1 LGHNA and CDR2 YNFKEQ. The CDR3 nucleotides read TGTGCCAGCAGCCAAGCTGCTAGCGGGATTTCCTACGAGCAATACTTC. Protein product: CASSQAASGISYEQYF.

About this clonotype: The junction and the germline gene differ at one end; a read error may be behind it. V and J are TRBV29-1 and TRBJ2-3; tentatively, D is TRBD2 (5 bases). The CDR3 is 14 amino acids. Germline V CDR1 and CDR2: SQVTM, ANQGSEA. The chain's CDR3 is CSVLSRGCTDTQYF. In DNA form, the CDR3 reads TGTAGCGTTCTTAGTCGGGGATGCACAGATACGCAGTATTTT.

This clonotype was found once. A much larger clone differs by one base, so this may be a read error. The chain joins TRBV28 to TRBJ2-1; 9 bases agree with TRBD2. With V trimmed by 11 bases and J by 8 bases, 10 bases remained unmatched. From germline, CDR1 is MDHEN and CDR2 SYDVKM. The CDR3 contains 13 residues. The CDR3 spells CAGMAGGIDEQFF. The CDR3 DNA follows: TGTGCCGGCATGGCGGGAGGGATCGATGAGCAGTTCTTC.